Shown below are 27 T cell receptor beta chains from a single sample sequenced in a study of blood T cells in healthy people across ages. A second PCR of 7 to 11 cycles used a sample-barcoded 5' primer and a J-beta primer mix. From the 5' RACE reads, TCRdb called clonotypes with MiXCR, one entry per CDR3 protein. The sample shows 800,000 or so distinct CDR3 sequences, around two thirds of them seen only once. Sequencing input: blood. Source of these receptors: a man aged 25-45 years in good health.

The chain carries TRBV9 and TRBJ2-3; 7 positions agree with TRBD1. The CDR3 consists of 16 residues. J gave up 4 bases and V 4 bases, and 12 bases lay outside the gene matches. The germline gives CDR1 SGDLS, CDR2 YYNGEE. The CDR3 loop reads CASSPRVGQASDTQYF. CDR3 bases: TGTGCCAGCAGCCCTCGGGTCGGACAGGCTTCAGATACGCAGTATTTT.

V and J are TRBV9 and TRBJ1-4; D not certain. V lost 1 base, J lost 3 bases, and 7 bases lay in between. The CDR3 has 14 amino acids. CDR1 is SGDLS, CDR2 YYNGEE, per germline. The CDR3 DNA reads TGTGCCAGCAGCGTACACAGTTCTAATGAAAAACTGTTTTTT. Protein: CASSVHSSNEKLFF.

Of note for this clonotype: One end of the junction does not line up with germline, which may come from a read error. This rearrangement joins TRBV15 to TRBJ1-4; D is ambiguous. This CDR3 has 13 residues. Per germline, CDR1 LNHNV and CDR2 YYDKDF (reference sequence). CDR3: CTTSRDGIEKLFF. The CDR3 region has the DNA TGTACCACCAGCAGAGATGGGATAGAAAAACTGTTTTTT. The full variable domain, with the rest looked up from reference TRBV15 and TRBJ1-4, is DAMVIQNPRYQVTQFGKPVTLSCSQTLNHNVMYWYQQKSSQAPKLLFHYYDKDFNNEADTPDNFQSRRPNTSFCFLDIRSPGLGDTAMYLCTTSRDGIEKLFFGSGTQLSVL.

The V and J genes are TRBV7-9 and TRBJ2-2, with D perhaps matching TRBD1 or TRBD2 (5 bases each). This CDR3 comprises 17 residues. The V end lost 1 base, the J end lost 3 bases, and 15 bases lay between the germline ends. Looked up from germline, CDR1 is SEHNR and CDR2 is FQNEAQ (reference sequence). CDR3 amino acids: CASSLGSAGRDTGELFF. DNA of the CDR3: TGTGCCAGCAGCTTAGGGTCGGCAGGGAGAGACACCGGGGAGCTGTTTTTT.

The rearrangement joins TRBV20-1 to TRBJ1-6; 10 positions match TRBD1. V lost 4 bases to trimming and J lost 6 bases; unmatched junction nucleotides: 3. Germline V gene sequence: CDR1 DFQATT, CDR2 SNEGSKA (reference sequence). The CDR3 has 14 residues. Here the CDR3 DNA reads TGCAGTGCTACGGACAGGGGGTCTAATTCACCCCTCCACTTT. It is translated as CSATDRGSNSPLHF.

The chain links TRBV9 to TRBJ2-7; 7 nucleotides agree with TRBD2. V lost 4 bases to trimming and J lost 2 bases; unmatched junction nucleotides: 9. This CDR3 comprises 15 residues. Germline V CDR1 and CDR2: SGDLS, YYNGEE. CDR3 in DNA: TGTGCCAGCAGCCTCGCGGCGGGAGAAACCTACGAGCAGTACTTC. It is translated as CASSLAAGETYEQYF.

The V gene is TRBV7-9, the J gene TRBJ1-4, with no clear D. CDR3 length equals 15 residues. V lost 4 bases, J lost 7 bases, and 16 bases lay in between. The germline V gene has CDR1 SEHNR and CDR2 FQNEAQ (reference sequence). The chain's CDR3 is CASSSGDVVGEKLFF. CDR3 bases: TGTGCCAGCAGCTCCGGAGATGTTGTCGGTGAAAAACTGTTTTTT.

This chain joins TRBV29-1 and TRBJ2-1; D unresolved. The CDR3 has 15 residues. The V gene lost 3 bases and the J gene lost 4 bases, with 16 bases spanning the gap. Germline V gene sequence: CDR1 SQVTM, CDR2 ANQGSEA. The CDR3 loop is CSVEGGSATYNEQFF. The CDR3 nucleotides are TGCAGCGTTGAGGGTGGCAGCGCCACGTACAATGAGCAGTTCTTC.

This clonotype has only a few counts. The chain links TRBV29-1 to TRBJ2-3; 12 nucleotides agree with TRBD2. Unmatched junction bases numbered 6, after V lost 4 bases and J lost 4 bases. There are 15 residues in the CDR3. The germline gives CDR1 SQVTM, CDR2 ANQGSEA. CDR3 in amino acids: CSVGRTSGAPDTQYF. CDR3 coding DNA: TGCAGCGTTGGCAGGACTAGCGGGGCTCCAGATACGCAGTATTTT.

Of note for this clonotype: A junction boundary mismatches the germline segment, possibly from a read error. The chain joins TRBV10-3 to TRBJ2-7, with D possibly TRBD2 on 6 matching bases. The J call may be wrong; the DNA end is better matched by TRBJ2-5. The CDR3 runs to 14 residues. Per the germline V gene, CDR1 is ENHRY and CDR2 is SYGVKD. This CDR3 reads CAFSAGGSIETQYF. Here the CDR3 DNA reads TGTGCCTTCAGTGCTGGGGGGTCAATAGAGACCCAGTACTTC.

This clonotype was counted a few times. V and J are TRBV29-1 and TRBJ2-4, with a possible D match to TRBD1 (6 bases). Near its end, the DNA agrees better with TRBJ2-7, so the J call may be wrong. CDR1 is SQVTM and CDR2 is ANQGSEA in the germline V gene. CDR3 length: 13 residues. This CDR3 is CSVRLAGVYEQYF. In nucleotides, the CDR3 is TGCAGCGTTCGATTGGCAGGGGTCTACGAGCAGTACTTC.

In its sample, this clonotype was seen a few times. The chain employs TRBV18 and TRBJ1-5; 7 positions agree with TRBD1. Germline V gene sequence: CDR1 KGHSH, CDR2 LQKENI. CDR3 size: 15 residues. J lost 4 bases, V lost 6 bases, and 9 bases had no gene match. CDR3 in DNA: TGTGCCAGCTCCATAGGACAGGCGATAAATCAGCCCCAGCATTTT. It encodes CASSIGQAINQPQHF.

This clonotype was counted a few times. The rearrangement joins TRBV9 to TRBJ2-4; D tentatively reads TRBD1 or TRBD2 (5 bases each). The CDR3 consists of 15 residues. V was cut by 0 bases and J by 3 bases, with 10 bases left in between. The germline CDR1 and CDR2 sequences are SGDLS and YYNGEE. CDR3: CASSVEGTVKNIQYF. CDR3 DNA sequence: TGTGCCAGCAGCGTAGAAGGGACCGTCAAAAACATTCAGTACTTC.

This clonotype was counted a few times. The chain has TRBV7-3 and TRBJ2-1, with D possibly matching TRBD2 (9 bases). Germline V gene sequence: CDR1 SGHTA, CDR2 FQGTGA. Trimming took 3 bases from V and 7 from J, leaving 22 bases between them. The CDR3 extends over 17 amino acids. The CDR3 loop reads CASSFTPIAGDRNEQFF. The DNA for the CDR3 is TGTGCCAGCAGCTTCACCCCCATAGCGGGGGACAGGAATGAGCAGTTCTTC.

The chain has TRBV12-3 or TRBV12-4 and TRBJ1-6, with D possibly TRBD1 on 5 matching bases. V was trimmed by 6 bases and J by 10 bases, leaving 16 bases between them. The length of the CDR3 is 14 residues. The CDR3 is CASRPRESNSPLHF. Written as DNA, the CDR3 is TGTGCCAGCAGACCCAGGGAATCTAACTCACCCCTCCACTTT.

There are many counts of this clonotype. V gene TRBV10-3 combines with J gene TRBJ2-3; a possible D gene is TRBD2 (7 bases). Trimming took off 8 bases at V and 0 bases at J, with 12 bases between the two ends. CDR1 and CDR2 (germline): ENHRY, SYGVKD. The CDR3 contains 14 residues. This CDR3 reads CAIGGGVSTDTQYF. The CDR3, as DNA: TGTGCCATCGGAGGGGGGGTTAGCACAGATACGCAGTATTTT.

The chain couples TRBV20-1 to TRBJ2-7; 11 bases agree with TRBD2. The DNA end lines up better with TRBJ2-5; the J call may be wrong. The CDR3 is 16 amino acids. Germline CDR1 reads DFQATT; CDR2 reads SNEGSKA (reference sequence). DNA of the CDR3: TGCAGTGCAGACGGAGGCCCTAGCGGGGGGCGTGAGACCCAGTACTTC. It specifies CSADGGPSGGRETQYF.

The genes are TRBV20-1 and TRBJ1-1; 8 nucleotides match TRBD1. V was clipped by 4 bases and J by 3 bases; unmatched bases: 7. The CDR3 contains 14 residues. Germline V lookup: CDR1 DFQATT, CDR2 SNEGSKA (reference sequence). The CDR3, as DNA: TGCAGTGCTAAAAGACAGGGGCAGTACACTGAAGCTTTCTTT. It translates to CSAKRQGQYTEAFF.

This clonotype was observed at least ten times. The chain has TRBV20-1 and TRBJ2-1; maybe TRBD1 (6 bases). The length of the CDR3 is 15 residues. Germline CDR1 and CDR2: DFQATT and SNEGSKA (reference sequence). The V and J ends lost 5 bases and 4 bases respectively, with 18 bases between them. The CDR3 loop is CSALRRQEHYNEQFF. CDR3 nucleotide sequence: TGCAGTGCTCTTCGCCGACAGGAACATTACAATGAGCAGTTCTTC.

This clonotype occurred once. The rearrangement uses TRBV27 and TRBJ2-3; 10 bases map to TRBD1. This CDR3 comprises 14 residues. V was pared by 5 bases and J by 3 bases, with 2 bases of the junction left unmatched. Germline V gene data show CDR1 as MNHEY and CDR2 as SMNVEV (reference sequence). The CDR3 DNA reads as TGTGCCAGCAGTGGGACAGGGGTGACAGATACGCAGTATTTT. Translated: CASSGTGVTDTQYF.

The genes are TRBV5-1 and TRBJ2-7, with D perhaps given as TRBD1 or TRBD2 (5 bases each). The CDR3 has 15 residues. The V gene lost 0 bases and the J gene lost 5 bases, with 15 bases spanning the gap. Germline V CDR1 and CDR2: SGHRS, YFSETQ. The CDR3 loop reads CASSLEKRGDDEQYF. The DNA for the CDR3 is TGCGCCAGCAGCTTGGAAAAACGAGGGGACGACGAGCAGTACTTC. The entire variable domain, with the rest obtained from reference TRBV5-1 and TRBJ2-7, is as follows: KAGVTQTPRYLIKTRGQQVTLSCSPISGHRSVSWYQQTPGQGLQFLFEYFSETQRNKGNFPGRFSGRQFSNSRSEMNVSTLELGDSALYLCASSLEKRGDDEQYFGPGTRLTVT.

The chain has TRBV12-3 or TRBV12-4 and TRBJ2-7; the match to TRBD1 covers 9 bases. J gave up 1 base and V 1 base, and 2 bases lay outside the gene matches. The CDR3 consists of 15 residues. The CDR3 nucleotides are TGTGCCAGCAGTTTAGTGGACAGGGGTTCCTACGAGCAGTACTTC. This sequence encodes CASSLVDRGSYEQYF.

This clonotype was counted a few times. The DNA for the CDR3 is TGCGCCAGCAGCAGGGGAGATAGGTGGGACGAGCAGTACTTC. Translated, it gives CASSRGDRWDEQYF. The chain is built from TRBV5-1 and TRBJ2-7; D could derive from TRBD1 or TRBD2 (5 bases each). Between the trimmed V and J ends, which lost 4 bases and 5 bases, there was a span of 16 bases. Germline CDR1 is SGHRS and CDR2 is YFSETQ. This CDR3 has 14 amino acids.

This clonotype came up a few times. V and J are TRBV20-1 and TRBJ2-1; 11 bases fit TRBD2. Germline V lookup: CDR1 DFQATT, CDR2 SNEGSKA (reference sequence). Trimming removed 5 bases from V and 4 bases from J; junction bases left unmatched: 4. The CDR3 spans 14 residues. The CDR3 bases are TGCAGTGCTGACGGGACTAGCGGATACAATGAGCAGTTCTTC. The encoded protein is CSADGTSGYNEQFF.

The J gene is TRBJ2-4, the V gene TRBV20-1, with TRBD1 matching over 7 bases. The J call may be mistaken, given a closer DNA end match to TRBJ2-5. Germline CDR1 DFQATT, CDR2 SNEGSKA (reference sequence). The CDR3 is 12 amino acids. CDR3 region: CSANTGVKTQYF. The CDR3 coding sequence is TGCAGTGCTAATACAGGGGTAAAGACCCAGTACTTC.

The chain has TRBV10-3 and TRBJ2-7, with 7 bases fitting TRBD1. This CDR3 has 13 residues. Trimming at V came to 6 bases and at J to 0 bases, leaving 2 bases not matched to a gene. Germline lookup yields CDR1 ENHRY and CDR2 SYGVKD. CDR3 region: CAISGDSSYEQYF. The CDR3 DNA follows: TGTGCCATCAGCGGGGACAGCTCCTACGAGCAGTACTTC.

V and J are TRBV12-3 or TRBV12-4 and TRBJ2-3; no definite D call. This CDR3 region has 13 residues. The V end lost 6 bases, the J end lost 6 bases, and 13 bases lay between the germline ends. The CDR3 nucleotides are TGTGCCAGCAGCCTCCGGAGTCAGGATACGCAGTATTTT. The encoded protein is CASSLRSQDTQYF.